The 2 T cell receptor beta chains below come from one sample, sequenced in a study of T cell responses to AZD1222 COVID-19 vaccine. Produced via immunoSEQ multiplex PCR; TCRdb's table is partial and in-frame only. Of about 27,000 clones in the sample, around 92% were seen once. Here the sequenced sample was peripheral blood, taken 28 days after the second AZD1222 dose. The origin of the receptors is an adult who received the AZD1222 COVID-19 vaccine.

The genes are TRBV4-1 and TRBJ2-1, with D possibly matching TRBD1 (5 bases). Germline V gene sequence: CDR1 MGHRA, CDR2 YSYEKL. The CDR3 is 14 amino acids. Trimming removed 0 bases from V and 13 bases from J, with 16 bases in between. In DNA, the CDR3 is TGCGCCAGCAGCCAAGAAGGGCAGGGAAGACACCAGTTCTTC. It codes for CASSQEGQGRHQFF.

The chain employs TRBV7-3 and TRBJ2-7; 7 bases are shared with TRBD1. The CDR3 sequence is 14 residues long. Germline trimming cut 1 base from V and 5 bases from J; bases unmatched to any gene: 5. From germline, CDR1 is SGHTA and CDR2 FQGTGA. In DNA, the CDR3 is TGTGCCAGCAGCTTAAGACAGGGAGACAACGAGCAGTACTTC. Protein product: CASSLRQGDNEQYF.